This T cell receptor (beta chain) was recorded in a study of tumor-infiltrating lymphocytes in localized non-small cell lung cancer (dated by TCRdb to about 2021). With regard to the full study: Several histologies were represented in the cohort, which also included both smokers and never-smokers as well as patients whose samples were collected after neoadjuvant chemotherapy. From each patient came resected tumor tissue plus uninvolved lung tissue from that same patient, and the uninvolved lung tissue was described as non-adjacent to the tumor. Alongside flow cytometry, multiplex immunofluorescence, RNA-seq, exome sequencing and proteomics, TCR sequencing was applied to the same patients as one of several integrated assays. In total, the ICON cohort was made up of about 150 surgical patients who had localized non-small cell lung cancer and whose tumors were resected. A total of 55 or so patients were included in the paired tumor versus uninvolved lung comparison of immunoSEQ T-cell fraction.

The first patient joined ICON in the first half of 2016, and enrollment wrapped up when the last patient was enrolled in September 2018. Fresh tumor and matched uninvolved tissue for in-depth immune analyses, including TCR sequencing, were collected from a subcohort of around 76 patients. DNA isolated from bulk tissue, without cell sorting, was used for TCR sequencing. At the junction V is shortened by 2 bases and J by 0 bases, with 8 bases in between. The germline V gene yields SNHLY for CDR1 and FYNNEI for CDR2. From cysteine to phenylalanine, the CDR3 is 15 amino acids long. Just the 45-base CDR3 DNA is kept, in frame starting at base 1. General findings and caveats noted by the study authors: Assay coverage differed among patients according to how much tissue was available, so only a subset of the cohort had TCR sequencing. No difference in TCR-derived T-cell fraction was observed between the flow cytometry-defined immunotypes IM1 (good prognosis) and IM2 (poor prognosis). TCRbeta sequencing supported higher T cell infiltration in tumors than in uninvolved lung tissue, consistent with immunofluorescence CD3 counts. Because different pieces of the same tissue were used for different assays, technical variation could not be separated from intratumor heterogeneity.

Concerning this clone: Its specific antigen is unknown. It has no much larger one-base neighbor in the sample; base qualities were not kept.

The immunoSEQ assay used for TCR sequencing gave the T-cell fraction in both tumor and uninvolved lung tissue. In the paper's pipeline: To analyze survival, patients were divided into a high T-cell fraction group (upper tertile) and a low T-cell fraction group (lower two tertiles), and the two groups were compared using a log-rank test. A signed-rank test was used to test differences in T-cell fraction between paired tumor and uninvolved lung samples. TCRdb obtained this table from immuneACCESS and retained in-frame rearrangements with V and J assigned. These tables miss some clones; where compared with another copy, unresolved V genes account for less than half of the shortfall, and the remainder is unexplained. From that table come the V and J calls and clone size; the DNA was used to work out D and trimming. The sample table lists roughly 5,100 clones, 90% to 97% of them with a count of one. The ten largest make up 3.1% of the sample.

The specimen was uninvolved lung tissue not adjacent to the tumor. The TCR sequence derives from a human donor with non-small cell lung cancer. The chain uses TRBV2 and TRBJ1-5; the D gene is perhaps TRBD1, on 5 matching bases. The nucleotide sequence is given as TGTGCCAGCAGTGAATCAGGGCTTAGCAATCAGCCCCAGCATTTT. It encodes CASSESGLSNQPQHF.